The sample holds one count of the clone carrying this T cell receptor beta chain. The antigen is undetermined. The germline CDR1 and CDR2 sequences are SGHNT and YYREEE (reference sequence). This CDR3 contains 15 residues. The V and J ends lost 3 bases and 3 bases, in that order; junction bases with no gene match: 8. This entry is derived from a study of T cell responses to AZD1222 COVID-19 vaccine. Study-wide points: Most donors were white British, females outnumbered males, and clonal diversity was possibly underestimated. Two doses of AZD1222 preceded a rise in Spike-specific TCR breadth and depth.

Assay used: immunoSEQ multiplex PCR; TCRdb lists only in-frame clones, some missing. This sample has roughly 42,000 clones, with 80% found just once. The origin of this receptor is an adult in good health. The J gene is TRBJ1-2, the V gene TRBV5-4, with 7 nucleotides matching TRBD1. Sequencing used peripheral blood, obtained on day 0 of AZD1222 vaccination. The CDR3 DNA is TGTGCCAGCAGCTCGCCCCGGGACAGAGACTATGGCTACACCTTC. It translates to CASSSPRDRDYGYTF.